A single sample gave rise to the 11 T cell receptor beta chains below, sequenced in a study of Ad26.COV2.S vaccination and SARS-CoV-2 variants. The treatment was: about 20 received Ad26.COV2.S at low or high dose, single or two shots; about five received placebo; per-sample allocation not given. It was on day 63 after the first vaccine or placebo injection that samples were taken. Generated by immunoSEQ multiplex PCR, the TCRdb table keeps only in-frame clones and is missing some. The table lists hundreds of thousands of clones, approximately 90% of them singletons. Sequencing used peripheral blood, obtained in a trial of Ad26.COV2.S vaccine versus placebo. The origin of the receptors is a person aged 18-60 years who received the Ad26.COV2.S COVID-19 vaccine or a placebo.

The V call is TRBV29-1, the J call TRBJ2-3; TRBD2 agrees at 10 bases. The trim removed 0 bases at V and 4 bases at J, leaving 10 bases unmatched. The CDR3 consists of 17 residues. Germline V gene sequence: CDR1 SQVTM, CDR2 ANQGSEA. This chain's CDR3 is CSVEEVIAGGSPDTQYF. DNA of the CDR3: TGCAGCGTTGAAGAGGTAATAGCGGGAGGATCGCCAGATACGCAGTATTTT.

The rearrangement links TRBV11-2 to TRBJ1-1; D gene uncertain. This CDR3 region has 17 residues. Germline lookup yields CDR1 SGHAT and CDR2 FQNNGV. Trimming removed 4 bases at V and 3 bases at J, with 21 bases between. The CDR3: CASSSGRLLIPDTEAFF. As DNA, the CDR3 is TGTGCCAGCAGCTCGGGAAGACTCCTCATACCCGACACTGAAGCTTTCTTT.

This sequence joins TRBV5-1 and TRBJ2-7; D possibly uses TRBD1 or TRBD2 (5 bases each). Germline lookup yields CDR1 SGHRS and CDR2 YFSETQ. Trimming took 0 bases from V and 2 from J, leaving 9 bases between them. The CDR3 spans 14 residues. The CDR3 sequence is CASSLALGAYEQYF. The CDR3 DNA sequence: TGCGCCAGCAGCTTGGCACTAGGGGCCTACGAGCAGTACTTC.

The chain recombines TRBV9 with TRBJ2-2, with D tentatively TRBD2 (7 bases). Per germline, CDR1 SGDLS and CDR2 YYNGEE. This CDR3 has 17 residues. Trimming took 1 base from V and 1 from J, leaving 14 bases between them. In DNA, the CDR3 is TGTGCCAGCAGCGTATCCCCAGGGGAGGGGAACACCGGGGAGCTGTTTTTT. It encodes CASSVSPGEGNTGELFF.

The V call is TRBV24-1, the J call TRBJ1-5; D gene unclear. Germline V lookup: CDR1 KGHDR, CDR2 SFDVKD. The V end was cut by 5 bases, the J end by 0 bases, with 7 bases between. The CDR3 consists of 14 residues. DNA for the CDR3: TGTGCCACCAGTGGGGGTCTTAGCAATCAGCCCCAGCATTTT. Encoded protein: CATSGGLSNQPQHF.

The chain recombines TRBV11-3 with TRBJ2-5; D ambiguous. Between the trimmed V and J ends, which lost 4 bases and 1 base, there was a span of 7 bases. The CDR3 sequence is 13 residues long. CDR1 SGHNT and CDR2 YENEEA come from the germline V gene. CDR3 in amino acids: CASSYRFQETQYF. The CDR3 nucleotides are TGTGCCAGCAGCTACAGATTCCAAGAGACCCAGTACTTC.

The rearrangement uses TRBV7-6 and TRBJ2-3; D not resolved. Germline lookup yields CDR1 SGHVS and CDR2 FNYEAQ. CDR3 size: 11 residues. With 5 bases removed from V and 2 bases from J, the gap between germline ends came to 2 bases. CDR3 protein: CASSLTDTQYF. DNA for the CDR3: TGTGCCAGCAGCCTCACAGATACGCAGTATTTT.

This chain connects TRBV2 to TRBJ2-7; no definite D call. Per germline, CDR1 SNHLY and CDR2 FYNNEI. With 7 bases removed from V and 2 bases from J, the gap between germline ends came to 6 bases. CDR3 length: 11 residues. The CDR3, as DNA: TGTGCCAGCAAATCAGCCTACGAGCAGTACTTC. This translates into CASKSAYEQYF.

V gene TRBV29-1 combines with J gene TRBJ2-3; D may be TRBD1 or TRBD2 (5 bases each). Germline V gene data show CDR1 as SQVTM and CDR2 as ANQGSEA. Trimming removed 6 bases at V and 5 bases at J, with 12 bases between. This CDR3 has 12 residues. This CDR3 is CSVERGEDTQYF. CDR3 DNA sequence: TGCAGCGTCGAGAGAGGGGAAGATACGCAGTATTTT.

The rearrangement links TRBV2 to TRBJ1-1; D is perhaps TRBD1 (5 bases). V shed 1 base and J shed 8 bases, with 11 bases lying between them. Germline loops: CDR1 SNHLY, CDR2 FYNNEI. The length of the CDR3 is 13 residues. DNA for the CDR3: TGTGCCAGCAGTGAAGTGGACAAGGGGGAAGCTTTCTTT. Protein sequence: CASSEVDKGEAFF.

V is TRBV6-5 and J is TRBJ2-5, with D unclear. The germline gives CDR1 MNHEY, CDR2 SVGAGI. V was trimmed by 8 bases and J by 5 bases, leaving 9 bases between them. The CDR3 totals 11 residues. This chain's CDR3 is CASVLGETQYF. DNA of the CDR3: TGTGCCAGCGTTCTCGGGGAGACCCAGTACTTC.